Reported below is one TCR beta chain. The antigen it recognizes is unknown. No base quality values were provided; no much bigger clone lies one nucleotide off. According to the germline V gene, CDR1 reads SGHRS and CDR2 reads YFSETQ. Including cysteine and phenylalanine, the CDR3 has 12 amino acids. The only DNA kept is the CDR3, 36 bases in frame from the first base. The germline ends are 9 bases apart after V is trimmed by 4 bases and J by 4 bases. The sample's time point label, decoded: recipient sample about 28 days before transplant, after cytoreduction. Blood samples were obtained from recipients approximately 28 days before transplant and at days 30, 100 and 180 after transplant. Using Nuclei Lysis Solution, genomic DNA was extracted from unfractionated peripheral blood mononuclear cells that were either fresh or cryopreserved. These data belong to a study of T cell clonotyping in hematopoietic cell transplantation (dated by TCRdb to about 2021). In terms of the full investigation: Recipient samples taken before transplant were collected after cytoreduction. Patients were recruited between late 2015 and January 2017 and followed until late 2020 or death. In the study, over a hundred blood samples were gathered from 35 to 45 consecutive transplant recipients and their related donors.

With the immunoSEQ assay, which is a bias-controlled multiplex PCR relying on V- and J-specific primers, TCR beta CDR3 regions were amplified from genomic DNA. A proprietary barcode and Illumina adapter sequences were added to the CDR3 amplicons in a second PCR step. An Illumina MiSeq instrument was used for sequencing of the CDR3 libraries. The study's own analysis went as follows. Export and quality control were handled in immunoSEQ Analyzer 3.0, while downstream analyses relied on R Bioconductor and Immunarch. Only productive rearrangements in the normalized downsampled data set went into calculating the repertoire metrics. Pathologically expanded clonotypes were defined as those larger than 5 templates in the normalized cohort. Repertoire diversity was measured with the Inverse Simpson Index. To capture all clonotypes, the CMV-specificity analyses were run on the non-normalized data set. Not all clones reach the TCRdb copy of this immuneACCESS table, which keeps in-frame sequences only. Checked studies attribute under half of the gap to unresolved V genes and leave the rest unexplained. V, J and clone size were drawn from that table, and D and trimming were deduced from the DNA. The sample profile shows more than 40,000 clones; 85% of them were found once. The top ten clonotypes cover approximately 2.9% of the sample.

Broad study findings and their caveats: Recipient repertoires showed only a small fraction of overlap with donor repertoires, and over 95% appeared de novo at the given depth. Inverse Simpson Index values from donors and from recipients before transplant predicted broader TCR repertoire diversity after transplant. Recipient TCR diversity fell after transplant, with pathologically expanded clonotypes rising progressively from day 30 to day 180. Sample size was limited, and cells were not sorted, so CD4 and CD8 repertoire contributions could not be separated.

The chain employs TRBV5-1 and TRBJ2-7; possibly the D gene is TRBD1, per 5 matching bases. The source is a man in his sixties with acute myeloid leukemia. Some clones in this sample may be carry-over from other donors' samples. The sample was peripheral blood mononuclear cells, taken before stem cell transplant. The nucleotide sequence is TGCGCCAGCAGCGCCCAGGGTTACGAGCAGTACTTC. The translation is CASSAQGYEQYF.